This TCR beta chain emerged from a study of cytomegalovirus exposure and HLA in healthy donors. Study-wide results and caveats: Most TCR sequences proved rare, with some public TCRs found in many donors. In vitro, three CMV-associated chains proved specific for CMV antigens.

Per germline, CDR1 LNHDA and CDR2 SQIVND (reference sequence). CDR3 length equals 15 residues. The V and J ends lost 0 bases and 6 bases respectively, with 14 bases between them. In regard to this clone: No antigen is known for it.

Only in-frame clones appear in the TCRdb table, and some are missing; sequencing was by immunoSEQ multiplex PCR. The sample holds roughly 150,000 clones; about nine tenths are singletons and the top ten take about 5.8%. What was sequenced was PBMCs. The rearrangement joins TRBV19 to TRBJ1-2; D remains unclear. The TCR comes from a woman under 40 in good health and CMV-seronegative. The CDR3 bases are TGTGCCAGTAGTATAGAAATTAGTGATGTCGATGGCTACACCTTC. Amino acid sequence: CASSIEISDVDGYTF. The complete variable domain, with remaining parts taken from reference TRBV19 and TRBJ1-2, reads DGGITQSPKYLFRKEGQNVTLSCEQNLNHDAMYWYRQDPGQGLRLIYYSQIVNDFQKGDIAEGYSVSREKKESFPLTVTSAQKNPTAFYLCASSIEISDVDGYTFGSGTRLTVV.